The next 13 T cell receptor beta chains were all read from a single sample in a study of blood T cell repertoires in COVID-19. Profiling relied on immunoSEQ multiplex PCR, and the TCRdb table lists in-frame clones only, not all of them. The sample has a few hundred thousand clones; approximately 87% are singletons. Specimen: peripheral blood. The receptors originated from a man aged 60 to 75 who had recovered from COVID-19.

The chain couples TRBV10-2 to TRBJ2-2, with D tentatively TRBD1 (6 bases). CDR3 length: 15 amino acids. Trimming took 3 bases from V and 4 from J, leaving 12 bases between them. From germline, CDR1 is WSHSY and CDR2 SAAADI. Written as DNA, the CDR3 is TGCGCCAGCAGTGATCCCGGACAGCTCACCGGGGAGCTGTTTTTT. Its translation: CASSDPGQLTGELFF.

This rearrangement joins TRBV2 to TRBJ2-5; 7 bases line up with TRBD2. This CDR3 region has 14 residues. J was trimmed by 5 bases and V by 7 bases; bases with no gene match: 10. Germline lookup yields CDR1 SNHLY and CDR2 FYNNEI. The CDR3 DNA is TGTGCCAGCAAAACCCGCGGGGGTTGGGAGACCCAGTACTTC. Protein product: CASKTRGGWETQYF.

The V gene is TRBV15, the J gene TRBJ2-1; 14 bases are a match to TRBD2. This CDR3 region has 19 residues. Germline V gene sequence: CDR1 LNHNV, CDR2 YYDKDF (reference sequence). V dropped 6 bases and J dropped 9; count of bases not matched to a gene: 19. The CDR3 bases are TGTGCCACCAGTTTCAGCGCGACTAGCGGGGGGGCACCCACAGTTGAGCAGTTCTTC. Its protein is CATSFSATSGGAPTVEQFF.

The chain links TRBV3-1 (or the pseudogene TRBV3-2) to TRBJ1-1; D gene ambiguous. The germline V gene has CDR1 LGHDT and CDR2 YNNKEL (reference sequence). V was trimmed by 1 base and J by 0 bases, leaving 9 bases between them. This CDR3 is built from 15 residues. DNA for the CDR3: TGTGCCAGCAGCCAAGTTTGGGGAGTGAACACTGAAGCTTTCTTT. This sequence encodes CASSQVWGVNTEAFF.

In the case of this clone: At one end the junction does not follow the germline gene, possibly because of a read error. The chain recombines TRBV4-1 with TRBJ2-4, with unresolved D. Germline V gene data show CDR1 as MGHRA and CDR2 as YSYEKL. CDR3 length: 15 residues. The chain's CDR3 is CASSQVEDAKNIQYF. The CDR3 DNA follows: TGCGCCAGCAGTCAAGTTGAGGATGCCAAAAACATTCAGTACTTC.

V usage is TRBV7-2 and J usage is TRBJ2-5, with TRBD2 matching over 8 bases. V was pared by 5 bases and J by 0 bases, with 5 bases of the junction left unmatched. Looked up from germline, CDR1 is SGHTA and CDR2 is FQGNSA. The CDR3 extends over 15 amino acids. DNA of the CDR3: TGTGCCAGCAGCAAGGGACTAGAAAACCAAGAGACCCAGTACTTC. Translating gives CASSKGLENQETQYF.

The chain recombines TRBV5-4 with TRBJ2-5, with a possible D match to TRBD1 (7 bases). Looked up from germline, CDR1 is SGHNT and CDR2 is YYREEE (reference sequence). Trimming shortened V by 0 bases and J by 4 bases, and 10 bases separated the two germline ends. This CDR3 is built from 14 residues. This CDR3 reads CASSLAGGGETQYF. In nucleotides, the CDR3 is TGTGCCAGCAGCTTGGCAGGGGGAGGAGAGACCCAGTACTTC.

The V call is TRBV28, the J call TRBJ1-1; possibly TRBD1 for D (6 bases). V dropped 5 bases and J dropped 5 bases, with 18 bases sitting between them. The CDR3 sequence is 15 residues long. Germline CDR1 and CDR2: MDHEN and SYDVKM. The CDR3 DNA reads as TGTGCCAGCAGTCCCGCCGGGGGGCGCGAAACTGAAGCTTTCTTT. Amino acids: CASSPAGGRETEAFF.

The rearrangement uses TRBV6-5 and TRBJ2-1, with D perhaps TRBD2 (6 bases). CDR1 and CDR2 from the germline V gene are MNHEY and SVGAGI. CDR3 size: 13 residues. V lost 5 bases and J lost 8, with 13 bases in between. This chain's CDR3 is CASSHFGEDEQFF. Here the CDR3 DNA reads TGTGCCAGCAGTCACTTCGGGGAGGATGAGCAGTTCTTC.

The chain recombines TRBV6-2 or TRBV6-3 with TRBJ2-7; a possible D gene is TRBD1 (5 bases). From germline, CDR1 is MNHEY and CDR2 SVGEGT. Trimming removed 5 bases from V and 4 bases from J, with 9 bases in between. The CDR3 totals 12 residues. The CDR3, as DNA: TGTGCCAGCAGTAACCGACAGTACGAGCAGTACTTC. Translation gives CASSNRQYEQYF.

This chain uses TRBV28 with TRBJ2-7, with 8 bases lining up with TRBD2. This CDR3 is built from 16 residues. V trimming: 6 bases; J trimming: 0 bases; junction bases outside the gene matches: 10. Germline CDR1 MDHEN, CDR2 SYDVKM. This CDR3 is CASSPPGGTSSYEQYF. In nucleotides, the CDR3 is TGTGCCAGCAGCCCCCCGGGGGGGACATCCTCCTACGAGCAGTACTTC.

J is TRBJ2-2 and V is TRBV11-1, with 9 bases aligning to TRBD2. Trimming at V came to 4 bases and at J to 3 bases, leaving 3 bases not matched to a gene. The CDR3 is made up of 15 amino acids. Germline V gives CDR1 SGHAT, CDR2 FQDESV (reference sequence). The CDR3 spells CASSSSGGYTGELFF. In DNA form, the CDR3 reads TGTGCCAGCAGCTCGAGCGGGGGGTACACCGGGGAGCTGTTTTTT. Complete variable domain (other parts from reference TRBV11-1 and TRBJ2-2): EAEVAQSPRYKITEKSQAVAFWCDPISGHATLYWYRQILGQGPELLVQFQDESVVDDSQLPKDRFSAERLKGVDSTLKIQPAELGDSAMYLCASSSSGGYTGELFFGEGSRLTVL.

The CDR3 nucleotides are TGTGCCAGCAGCGTAGCGGACAGAACTAATGAAAAACTGTTTTTT. Translated, it gives CASSVADRTNEKLFF. The rearrangement joins TRBV9 to TRBJ1-4; D may be TRBD1 (6 bases). The CDR3 length is 15 residues. The V and J ends lost 0 bases and 1 base respectively, with 7 bases between them. The germline V gene has CDR1 SGDLS and CDR2 YYNGEE.